The rows below give T cell receptor beta chains drawn from one sample of a study of human T cells and chemical hapten exposure. TCRdb re-analysed the RACE reads in MiXCR, keeping a single row per CDR3 protein. Of about 84,000 distinct CDR3 sequences detected, less than 14% appear once; the ten largest clones hold around 3.7%. This material consisted of whole blood, taken in connection with sensitization to the hapten diphenylcyclopropenone (DPC). Receptors were obtained from a woman aged 50 to 60 with alopecia areata. Some clones in this sample may be carry-over from other donors' samples. Each CDR3 is given with its conserved first and last residue. The D gene is left open where the match is weak. Expanded clones are given a class, and other clones once, few, many or no size at all.

d_call clone_size j_call v_call cdr3_nt cdr3_aa
. . TRBJ1-5 TRBV6-5 TGTGCCAGCAGGGGAGACCGAGGGGGACATCAGCCCCAGCATTTT CASRGDRGGHQPQHF
. many TRBJ2-4 TRBV11-2 TGTGCCAGCAGCTTATCTGGGTCCAAAAACATTCAGTACTTC CASSLSGSKNIQYF
. many TRBJ2-3 TRBV7-2 TGTGCCAGCAGCCCCCCGGGTATAGGCACAGATACGCAGTATTTT CASSPPGIGTDTQYF
TRBD2 . TRBJ2-1 TRBV28 TGTGCCACCCTGGGACTAGCGGTAATTAGCTCCTACAATGAGCAGTTCTTC CATLGLAVISSYNEQFF
TRBD1 few TRBJ2-5 TRBV4-1 TGCGCCAGCAGCTTGGGACAGGGGGAAGAGACCCAGTACTTC CASSLGQGEETQYF
. many TRBJ2-5 TRBV29-1 TGCAGCGTTGGTGCCGGCCAAGAGACCCAGTACTTC CSVGAGQETQYF
. many TRBJ1-2 TRBV28 TGTGCCAGCAGTCCTCCAGATAGGGTTGGCTACACCTTC CASSPPDRVGYTF
. many TRBJ1-3 TRBV25-1 TGTGCCAGCGAGTCCGCGTACTCTGGAAACACCATATATTTT CASESAYSGNTIYF
TRBD2 many TRBJ2-1 TRBV20-1 TGCAGTGCTAGAGTTATTGGGAGGGCCCTCGGGTACAATGAGCAGTTCTTC CSARVIGRALGYNEQFF
TRBD2 few TRBJ2-7 TRBV6-6 TGTGCCAGCAGTTACTCGGCGGGAGGGCCCTACGAGCAGTACTTC CASSYSAGGPYEQYF
TRBD1 . TRBJ1-1 TRBV5-1 TGCGCCAGCAGCTTGAGACAGGGGGCCCCTGAAGCTTTCTTT CASSLRQGAPEAFF
TRBD2 . TRBJ2-2 TRBV19 TGTGCCAGTAGTACCTTAGCGGGAGGCCTGGTCTGGGAGCTGTTTTTT CASSTLAGGLVWELFF
TRBD1 many TRBJ2-3 TRBV29-1 TGCAGCGTTGTCACACGGGACAGGGGTACAGATACGCAGTATTTT CSVVTRDRGTDTQYF
. . TRBJ2-7 TRBV27 TGTGCCAGCAGTCCACTCCGAGAGGGGGGCTACGAGCAGTACTTC CASSPLREGGYEQYF
. many TRBJ1-1 TRBV14 TGTGCCAGCAGCCAAGATCTTAAGGCTGAAGCTTTCTTT CASSQDLKAEAFF
TRBD2 few TRBJ2-1 TRBV3-1 TGTGCCAGCAGTGACCTAGCGGATGAGCAGTTCTTC CASSDLADEQFF
. few TRBJ2-5 TRBV30 TGTGCCTGGAGTGCCCGGCCCCTAGTTCGAGAGACCCAGTACTTC CAWSARPLVRETQYF
TRBD1 . TRBJ2-7 TRBV15 TGTGCCACCAGCAGAGATACGACAGGGAGCTCCTACGAGCAGTACTTC CATSRDTTGSSYEQYF
. . TRBJ2-1 TRBV6-4 TGTGCCAGCAGTGAAGGCAGGGGGGTTTACAATGAGCAGTTCTTC CASSEGRGVYNEQFF
. many TRBJ1-6 TRBV11-2 TGTGCCAGCAGCCAAGAGGGGACGGCGAATTCACCCCTCCACTTT CASSQEGTANSPLHF
. few TRBJ2-3 TRBV21-1 TGTGCCAGCAGCAAAGCGGACAGGGGAGCTGCAGATACGCAGTATTTT CASSKADRGAADTQYF
. . TRBJ2-7 TRBV7-2 TGTGCCAGCAGCTTAGGCCCCGATTACGAGCAGTACTTC CASSLGPDYEQYF
TRBD2 . TRBJ2-1 TRBV9 TGTGCCAGCAGCGTAGGTAGCGGGGAGCGGTTCTTC CASSVGSGERFF
. few TRBJ2-7 TRBV6-2/TRBV6-3 TGTGCCAGCACCCACAGGGCTAGTGGGGACTACGAGCAGTACTTC CASTHRASGDYEQYF
. many TRBJ2-7 TRBV28 TGTGCCAGCATCGGGGCGGGGGCTCGGGAGCAGTACTTC CASIGAGAREQYF
. few TRBJ1-1 TRBV11-3 TGTGCCAGCAGCTTAGCTGGGACAATGAACACTGAAGCTTTCTTT CASSLAGTMNTEAFF
TRBD2 many TRBJ2-1 TRBV3-1 TGTGCCAGCAGCGTTACTTGGACTAGCGGGACGAATGAGCAGTTCTTC CASSVTWTSGTNEQFF
. few TRBJ2-2 TRBV3-1 TGTGCCAGCAGCTCAGGCCTCCAGCCCACCGGGGAGCTGTTTTTT CASSSGLQPTGELFF
. . TRBJ1-2 TRBV28 TGTGCCAGCAGCGAGGACAGTTCCTATGGCTACACCTTC CASSEDSSYGYTF
. few TRBJ2-7 TRBV12-3/TRBV12-4 TGTGCCAGCAGGGACCACGGAGCGTCCTACGAGCAGTACTTC CASRDHGASYEQYF
TRBD1 . TRBJ1-5 TRBV5-5 TGTGCCAGCAGCAGCGGACAGGGCTTTAGCAATCAGCCCCAGCATTTT CASSSGQGFSNQPQHF
TRBD2 many TRBJ2-5 TRBV5-1 TGCGCCAGCAGCTTGGGGCTAGCGGGTCGAGAGACCCAGTACTTC CASSLGLAGRETQYF
. few TRBJ1-2 TRBV20-1 TGCAGTGCTAGAGATAGGTCAGGGAACTATGGCTACACCTTC CSARDRSGNYGYTF
. many TRBJ2-7 TRBV18 TGTGCCAGCTCACCATCAACTGTGGGGGGCGACGAGCAGTACTTC CASSPSTVGGDEQYF
. many TRBJ2-2 TRBV6-6 TGTGCCAGCGGTGGGCCGACGGGCGGGGAGCTGTTTTTT CASGGPTGGELFF